The subject of this entry is one TCR beta chain. Its antigen is currently unknown. The data stem from a study of long-term antiretroviral therapy in people with HIV. Findings of the study overall: An increase in diversity followed ART, yet levels stayed below transplant donor controls. Clonal populations expanded prior to ART predominated within the repertoire at all time points.

With survey level as its setting, the immunoSEQ assay was v3.0. The method was immunoSEQ multiplex PCR; TCRdb's version includes in-frame clones alone and lacks a portion of them. In the table there are roughly 19,000 clones, 90% to 95% of which are singletons. Germline CDR1 reads MNHEY; CDR2 reads SVGAGI. V was clipped by 0 bases and J by 5 bases, with 7 bases between them. This CDR3 has 13 residues. The J gene is TRBJ1-1, the V gene TRBV6-5; the D is unclear. The sequencing here drew on unsorted PBMCs, taken 4.4 years after starting antiretroviral therapy. The origin of this receptor is a woman in her fifties or sixties with HIV. CDR3 in DNA: TGTGCCAGCAGTTACTCGACTAGTACTGAAGCTTTCTTT. As protein: CASSYSTSTEAFF.